These 29 T cell receptor beta chains share one sample of origin, sequenced in a study of blood T cells in healthy people across ages. Together with a sample-barcoded 5' primer, a J-beta primer mix was included in a second PCR lasting roughly 6 to 12 cycles. Using its own MiXCR run on the 5' RACE reads, TCRdb lists one record per CDR3 protein. This sample has about 650,000 distinct CDR3 sequences, with about 32% found just once. Sequenced sample: blood. The receptors stem from an elderly woman in good health.

In this sample, this clonotype turned up a few times. Being one base from a much bigger clone, this may be a read error. The chain carries TRBV20-1 and TRBJ2-1; 10 bases map to TRBD2. CDR1 and CDR2 (germline): DFQATT, SNEGSKA (reference sequence). The CDR3 contains 15 residues. V gave up 1 base and J gave up 13 bases; unmatched junction bases: 13. CDR3 sequence (DNA): TGCAGTGCTAGAGTACTAGCGGGGATTCCAGAGACCCAGTTCTTC. Translating gives CSARVLAGIPETQFF.

This clonotype occurred many times. This chain connects TRBV20-1 to TRBJ1-1; D call uncertain. Trimming removed 4 bases from V and 5 bases from J, with 8 bases in between. The CDR3 is 11 residues long. Germline V CDR1 and CDR2: DFQATT, SNEGSKA (reference sequence). As DNA, the CDR3 is TGCAGTGCTACAGAAAGAACTGAAGCTTTCTTT. Protein product: CSATERTEAFF.

This clonotype was seen a handful of times. This chain connects TRBV25-1 to TRBJ2-3, with TRBD2 matching over 7 bases. Germline trimming cut 1 base from V and 4 bases from J; bases unmatched to any gene: 2. The germline gives CDR1 MGHDK, CDR2 SYGVNS. The CDR3 extends over 14 amino acids. For the CDR3, the DNA is TGTGCCAGCAGTGAATCGGCGGGAGCAGATACGCAGTATTTT. It specifies CASSESAGADTQYF.

This clonotype was seen repeatedly, ten times or more. The chain uses TRBV7-2 and TRBJ2-5; D uncertain. V was clipped by 4 bases and J by 4 bases, with 16 bases between them. This CDR3 is built from 15 residues. Germline assignment: CDR1 SGHTA and CDR2 FQGNSA. The CDR3 sequence: CASSSRTLVRETQYF. The CDR3 region has the DNA TGTGCCAGCAGCTCGCGGACCCTGGTGAGAGAGACCCAGTACTTC.

This clonotype has a handful of counts. The chain joins TRBV3-1 to TRBJ2-1; 7 bases agree with TRBD1. The CDR3 has 15 amino acids. The V gene's germline CDR1 is LGHDT and CDR2 YNNKEL (reference sequence). Trimming at V came to 5 bases and at J to 9 bases, leaving 13 bases not matched to a gene. CDR3 amino acids: CASSLETGIEAEQFF. CDR3 bases: TGTGCCAGCAGCTTGGAGACAGGGATAGAAGCTGAGCAGTTCTTC.

This clonotype has only a few counts. V is TRBV7-3 and J is TRBJ1-1, with a weak D call TRBD1 (6 bases). The germline V gene encodes CDR1 SGHTA and CDR2 FQGTGA. The CDR3 extends over 13 amino acids. V was shortened by 5 bases and J by 10 bases, with 17 bases between the two germline ends. CDR3 loop: CASSPDSHLGAFF. DNA of the CDR3: TGTGCCAGCAGCCCGGACAGCCACCTTGGAGCTTTCTTT.

This clonotype came up many times. The J gene is TRBJ2-1, the V gene TRBV5-6; 9 bases fit TRBD2. The length of the CDR3 is 15 residues. Germline V CDR1 and CDR2: SGHDT, YYEEEE. The J segment lost 8 bases and the V segment lost 0 bases, leaving 6 bases of the junction unmatched. CDR3 nucleotide sequence: TGTGCCAGCAGCTTGGCGGCTAGCGGGGCCGATGAGCAGTTCTTC. It encodes CASSLAASGADEQFF.

Many counts were recorded for this clonotype. V gene TRBV6-2 or TRBV6-3 combines with J gene TRBJ1-2; D is undetermined. CDR3 length equals 14 residues. Looked up from germline, CDR1 is MNHEY and CDR2 is SVGEGT. The V gene lost 0 bases and the J gene lost 0 bases, with 5 bases spanning the gap. CDR3 residues: CASSYSAANYGYTF. For the CDR3, the DNA is TGTGCCAGCAGTTACTCTGCAGCTAACTATGGCTACACCTTC.

This clonotype was seen ten or more times. The chain is built from TRBV12-1 and TRBJ2-1. TRBV12-1 is deemed a pseudogene. The CDR3 is 20 residues long. In nucleotides, the CDR3 is TGTGCCAGCAGCTTTGGTTGGTGGCAGAACCTTAAATTTTCCTACAATGAGCAGTTCTTC. The encoded protein is CASSFGWWQNLKFSYNEQFF.

Here the CDR3 reads CASSLGTSNTEAFF. CDR3 nucleotides: TGCGCCAGCAGCTTGGGGACATCGAACACTGAAGCTTTCTTT. V is TRBV5-1 and J is TRBJ1-1, with D perhaps TRBD1 (5 bases). V was shortened by 0 bases and J by 1 base, with 7 bases between the two germline ends. The CDR3 length is 14 residues. Germline CDR1 reads SGHRS; CDR2 reads YFSETQ.

In regard to this clonotype: A much larger clone sits a single nucleotide away, making a read error possible. The chain uses TRBV20-1 and TRBJ2-3, with D perhaps given as TRBD1 or TRBD2 (5 bases each). The CDR3 has 14 residues. V was clipped by 5 bases and J by 8 bases, with 20 bases between them. Germline lookup yields CDR1 DFQATT and CDR2 SNEGSKA (reference sequence). The CDR3 nucleotides are TGCAGTGCTCTGGGACGGGACGCCCCAGGTACGCAGTATTTT. It is translated as CSALGRDAPGTQYF.

The chain joins TRBV2 to TRBJ2-1, with TRBD1 as a possible D gene (6 bases). The CDR3 has 15 amino acids. Germline CDR1 SNHLY, CDR2 FYNNEI. V was pared by 6 bases and J by 12 bases, with 24 bases between. In DNA, the CDR3 is TGTGCCAGCAGAGATGGTTTTTACAGGGTTGAAGTGCAGTTCTTC. This translates into CASRDGFYRVEVQFF.

This chain connects TRBV29-1 to TRBJ2-3; no clear D. Trimming took 3 bases from V and 0 from J, leaving 4 bases between them. CDR3 length equals 12 residues. Germline V CDR1 and CDR2: SQVTM, ANQGSEA. CDR3 region: CSVDGSTDTQYF. The CDR3 region has the DNA TGCAGCGTTGACGGCAGCACAGATACGCAGTATTTT.

A few counts support this clonotype. A much more abundant neighbour one base away suggests this may be a read error. The V and J genes are TRBV28 and TRBJ2-6; D gene ambiguous. The germline gives CDR1 MDHEN, CDR2 SYDVKM. The CDR3 is made up of 16 amino acids. The V gene lost 5 bases and the J gene lost 2 bases, with 13 bases spanning the gap. CDR3 protein: CASSRLEGPGANVLTF. The CDR3 nucleotides read TGTGCCAGCAGTCGGTTGGAAGGCCCTGGGGCCAACGTCCTGACTTTC.

This clonotype was seen more than once but under ten times. This chain uses TRBV20-1 with TRBJ1-4; TRBD1 agrees at 8 bases. The germline V gene has CDR1 DFQATT and CDR2 SNEGSKA (reference sequence). CDR3 length: 13 residues. With 0 bases clipped from V and 8 bases from J, the junction kept 2 bases outside the gene matches. The CDR3 DNA sequence: TGCAGTGCTAGAGAGGACAGGGAAGAAAAACTGTTTTTT. Translated, it gives CSAREDREEKLFF.

This clonotype was detected many times. J is TRBJ1-6 and V is TRBV7-2; the D is unclear. The CDR3 totals 14 residues. Germline CDR1 reads SGHTA; CDR2 reads FQGNSA. Trimming shortened V by 5 bases and J by 7 bases, and 12 bases separated the two germline ends. The CDR3 bases are TGTGCCAGCAGCCTAATACTCGGGAATTCACCCCTCCACTTT. Protein product: CASSLILGNSPLHF.

The chain joins TRBV7-2 to TRBJ1-5; D unresolved. Germline assignment: CDR1 SGHTA and CDR2 FQGNSA. This CDR3 contains 14 residues. The V end was cut by 11 bases, the J end by 2 bases, with 16 bases between. DNA for the CDR3: TGTGCCTCCTCGAGGGCAGGTGGCAATCAGCCCCAGCATTTT. It codes for CASSRAGGNQPQHF.

In this sample, this clonotype turned up many times. The chain links TRBV25-1 to TRBJ1-1, with D tentatively TRBD1 (5 bases). Per the germline V gene, CDR1 is MGHDK and CDR2 is SYGVNS. This CDR3 is 15 amino acids long. Trimming removed 6 bases at V and 1 base at J, with 15 bases between. CDR3 bases: TGTGCCAGCAGGGGAATAGCGGGGACGAACACTGAAGCTTTCTTT. As protein: CASRGIAGTNTEAFF.

This clonotype was detected a few times. Its ends do not fully match the called genes, so a read error is possible. The chain employs TRBV15 and TRBJ1-1, with a possible D match to TRBD1 (6 bases). The CDR3 spans 16 residues. CDR1 LNHNV and CDR2 YYDKDF come from the germline V gene (reference sequence). The CDR3, as DNA: TGTGCCACCAGCAGAGGTCCGGACAGATTGAACACTGGAGCTTTCTTT. The encoded protein is CATSRGPDRLNTGAFF.

This clonotype came up many times. This rearrangement joins TRBV20-1 to TRBJ2-3; 15 bases map to TRBD2. Germline V gene data show CDR1 as DFQATT and CDR2 as SNEGSKA (reference sequence). The J segment lost 8 bases and the V segment lost 5 bases, leaving 17 bases of the junction unmatched. The CDR3 contains 18 residues. CDR3 sequence reads: CSASSGLAGGAVKGTQYF. The CDR3 DNA is TGCAGTGCTTCCTCGGGACTAGCGGGGGGCGCCGTTAAGGGTACGCAGTATTTT.

This clonotype showed up just a few times. This sequence may be a read error, since a much larger clone differs from it by one base. V gene TRBV29-1 combines with J gene TRBJ2-7; either TRBD1 or TRBD2 may fit D (5 bases each). The J call may be wrong; the DNA end is better matched by TRBJ2-5. The germline V gene has CDR1 SQVTM and CDR2 ANQGSEA. CDR3 length: 14 amino acids. The CDR3 protein is CSVQRDPRVKTQYF. In nucleotides, the CDR3 is TGCAGCGTGCAACGGGACCCCAGAGTCAAGACCCAGTACTTC.

V is TRBV5-1 and J is TRBJ2-1; D perhaps matches TRBD2 (5 bases). The CDR3 covers 14 residues. From germline, CDR1 is SGHRS and CDR2 YFSETQ. The ends were cut back, 0 bases at V and 5 bases at J, with 9 bases in the middle. Here the CDR3 DNA reads TGCGCCAGCAGCTTGGGACCAGCGGACAATGAGCAGTTCTTC. It is translated as CASSLGPADNEQFF.

The count of this clonotype is one. One base away lies a much larger clone, so this may be a sequencing read error. The rearrangement uses TRBV5-1 and TRBJ2-5, with 10 bases matching TRBD1. CDR3 length: 17 residues. Germline loops: CDR1 SGHRS, CDR2 YFSETQ. V was clipped by 3 bases and J by 4 bases; unmatched bases: 12. The CDR3, as DNA: TGCGCCAGCAGCTCGAAAGTTGGGGGACAGGGGAGAGAGACCCAGTACTTC. This codes for CASSSKVGGQGRETQYF.

This clonotype was seen at least ten times. The J gene is TRBJ2-3, the V gene TRBV18; D possibly uses TRBD1 or TRBD2 (5 bases each). The CDR3 is 15 amino acids. Trimming left V 2 bases short and J 6 bases short, with 15 bases between. Germline CDR1 is KGHSH and CDR2 is LQKENI. CDR3 loop: CASSPTVVGGDTQYF. The CDR3 bases are TGTGCCAGCTCACCAACCGTGGTTGGGGGTGATACGCAGTATTTT.

On this clonotype: One end of the junction varies from germline; a read error may be responsible. The chain carries TRBV2 and TRBJ1-5; D not certain. This CDR3 has 15 amino acids. Germline CDR1 SNHLY, CDR2 FYNNEI. CDR3 loop: CVSTKTNSENQPQHF. The CDR3, as DNA: TGTGTCAGCACCAAAACAAACAGCGAGAATCAGCCCCAGCATTTT.

This clonotype turned up a few times. The chain links TRBV2 to TRBJ1-5; the D gene is possibly TRBD1 (5 bases). The V gene's germline CDR1 is SNHLY and CDR2 FYNNEI. V was trimmed by 1 base and J by 4 bases, leaving 8 bases between them. This CDR3 region has 14 residues. CDR3 nucleotides: TGTGCCAGCAGTGAAGGGGGGTATAATCAGCCCCAGCATTTT. It specifies CASSEGGYNQPQHF. The full variable domain, completed using reference TRBV2 and TRBJ1-5, is EPEVTQTPSHQVTQMGQEVILRCVPISNHLYFYWYRQILGQKVEFLVSFYNNEISEKSEIFDDQFSVERPDGSNFTLKIRSTKLEDSAMYFCASSEGGYNQPQHFGDGTRLSIL.

In its sample, this clonotype was seen once. The chain uses TRBV7-9 and TRBJ2-2; the match to TRBD1 covers 7 bases. Germline-derived CDR1 and CDR2 are SEHNR and FQNEAQ (reference sequence). The V segment lost 7 bases and the J segment 0 bases; nucleotides outside the gene matches: 2. The CDR3 consists of 14 residues. CDR3: CASTGTANTGELFF. The CDR3 DNA sequence: TGTGCCAGCACCGGGACAGCGAACACCGGGGAGCTGTTTTTT. Supplemented by reference TRBV7-9 and TRBJ2-2, the full variable domain reads DTGVSQNPRHKITKRGQNVTFRCDPISEHNRLYWYRQTLGQGPEFLTYFQNEAQLEKSRLLSDRFSAERPKGSFSTLEIQRTEQGDSAMYLCASTGTANTGELFFGEGSRLTVL.

The V gene is TRBV13, the J gene TRBJ1-5; no definite D call. Germline V gives CDR1 PRHDT, CDR2 FYEKMQ (reference sequence). The CDR3 runs 14 residues. V dropped 0 bases and J dropped 9 bases, with 12 bases sitting between them. The CDR3 region is CASSLGKRVRPQHF. The CDR3 nucleotides are TGTGCCAGCAGCTTAGGCAAGAGGGTTCGGCCCCAGCATTTT.

This clonotype was counted ten times or more. V gene TRBV19 combines with J gene TRBJ2-7, with TRBD2 as a possible D gene (5 bases). The CDR3 has 14 residues. The V and J ends lost 4 bases and 7 bases respectively, with 17 bases between them. The V gene's germline CDR1 is LNHDA and CDR2 SQIVND (reference sequence). The CDR3 loop reads CASSTSGPGNEQYF. Here the CDR3 DNA reads TGTGCCAGTAGTACGAGCGGCCCGGGAAATGAGCAGTACTTC.